Included here is one T cell receptor beta chain sequence, with context. This entry is derived from a study of blood T cell repertoires in COVID-19. Using immunoSEQ multiplex PCR, the repertoire was profiled, and TCRdb retains in-frame clones only, with some absent. The sample lists 130,000 or so clones; about 85% were seen once. The V end was cut by 5 bases, the J end by 4 bases, with 9 bases between. Germline values: CDR1 MNHEY, CDR2 SMNVEV (reference sequence). This CDR3 contains 13 residues. V and J are TRBV27 and TRBJ1-5; the D is unclear. The source of this sequence is a woman aged 70 to 79 with COVID-19, enrolled during active disease. Sample: peripheral blood. This CDR3 is CASSPRTNQPQHF. The CDR3 bases are TGTGCCAGCAGTCCTCGGACTAATCAGCCCCAGCATTTT.